This TCR beta chain was observed in a study of blood T cell repertoires in COVID-19. In this sample, this clone turned up once. Only in-frame clones appear in the TCRdb table, and some are missing; sequencing was by immunoSEQ multiplex PCR. The data contain about 370,000 clones, approximately 90% of them singletons. The sample consisted of PBMCs or T cells enriched from blood (not recorded which). The receptor was isolated from a woman in her forties who had been exposed to COVID-19.

The CDR3 DNA sequence: TGTGCCACCAGCAGAGACCCCGGCGGGAACACTGAAGCTTTCTTT. Its translation is CATSRDPGGNTEAFF. This chain connects TRBV15 to TRBJ1-1; D is undetermined. Germline lookup yields CDR1 LNHNV and CDR2 YYDKDF (reference sequence). There are 15 residues in the CDR3. Trimming removed 0 bases from V and 1 base from J, with 9 bases in between.